This entry describes one TCR beta chain. Antigen specificity is unknown. Described time point: persistent/refractory GD, antithyroid drugs over 5 years with positive TRAb. PBMCs provided the RNA from which the TCR library was made. Collection of peripheral blood (roughly 9.7 milliliters) was done using EDTA tubes. These data belong to a study of regulatory T cells in long-lasting Graves disease. CDR3 length equals 14 residues. Looked up from germline, CDR1 is DFQATT and CDR2 is SNEGSKA (reference sequence). V was pared by 1 base and J by 3 bases, with 6 bases of the junction left unmatched. Whole-study findings and limits: There were preferences for TRBV28, TRBJ1-2 and TRBJ2-5 in persistent disease.

The authors built TCR beta libraries using iRepertoire HTBI primers and Arm-PCR of CDR3 regions. Original processing methods: The identification of 60 or so TRBV and some 13 TRBJ segments was made across samples. TCRdb reprocessed the multiplex PCR reads with MiXCR, giving one entry per CDR3 protein. The V and J calls, along with clone size, are taken from TCRdb and not from the paper's own processing. The sample gives 350,000 to 450,000 distinct CDR3 sequences, around 20% of which show up once; less than 25% is in the top ten. This sequence was found in a female donor with Graves disease. The rearrangement links TRBV20-1 to TRBJ2-7, with TRBD1 matching 7 bases. The specimen was peripheral blood mononuclear cells (PBMCs), collected when the disease was refractory, from a patient treated with antithyroid drugs. This CDR3 reads CSARGETGIYEQYF. In DNA form, the CDR3 reads TGCAGTGCTAGAGGAGAGACAGGGATCTACGAGCAGTACTTC.